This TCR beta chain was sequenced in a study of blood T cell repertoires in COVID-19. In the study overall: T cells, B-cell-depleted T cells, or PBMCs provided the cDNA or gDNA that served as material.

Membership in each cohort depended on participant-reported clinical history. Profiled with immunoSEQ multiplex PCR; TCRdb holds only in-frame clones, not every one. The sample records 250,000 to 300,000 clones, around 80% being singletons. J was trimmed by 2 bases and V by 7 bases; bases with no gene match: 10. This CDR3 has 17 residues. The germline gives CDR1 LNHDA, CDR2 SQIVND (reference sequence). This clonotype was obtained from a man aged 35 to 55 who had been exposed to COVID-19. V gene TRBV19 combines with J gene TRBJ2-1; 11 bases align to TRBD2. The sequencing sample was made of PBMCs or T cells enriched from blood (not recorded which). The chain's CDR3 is CASTIAGGAFAYNEQFF. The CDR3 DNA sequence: TGTGCCAGTACAATAGCGGGAGGGGCTTTCGCCTACAATGAGCAGTTCTTC. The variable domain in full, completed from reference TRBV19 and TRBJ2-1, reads DGGITQSPKYLFRKEGQNVTLSCEQNLNHDAMYWYRQDPGQGLRLIYYSQIVNDFQKGDIAEGYSVSREKKESFPLTVTSAQKNPTAFYLCASTIAGGAFAYNEQFFGPGTRLTVL.